One and the same sample provided the 28 T cell receptor beta chains below, sequenced in a study of T cell responses to AZD1222 COVID-19 vaccine. Data came from immunoSEQ multiplex PCR; TCRdb stores just in-frame clones and leaves some out. The sample shows about 120,000 clones, roughly 86% of them seen only once. The material was peripheral blood, obtained 28 days after the second AZD1222 dose. These receptors all stem from an adult who received the AZD1222 COVID-19 vaccine.

The gene calls are TRBV12-3 or TRBV12-4 and TRBJ1-5, with D possibly being TRBD1 (5 bases). The CDR3 spans 12 residues. V lost 5 bases and J lost 5, with 7 bases in between. The chain's CDR3 is CASSPTDQPQHF. In DNA, the CDR3 is TGTGCCAGCAGTCCGACAGATCAGCCCCAGCATTTT.

CDR3 sequence (DNA): TGTGCCAGCACCATACAGGGGAGCTCCTACGAGCAGTACTTC. It translates to CASTIQGSSYEQYF. V is TRBV6-6 and J is TRBJ2-7, with 7 bases identical to TRBD1. The CDR3 spans 14 residues. The V gene's germline CDR1 is MNHNY and CDR2 SVGAGI (reference sequence). Germline trimming cut 7 bases from V and 0 bases from J; bases unmatched to any gene: 6.

J is TRBJ1-4 and V is TRBV28; the match to TRBD1 covers 8 bases. The CDR3 is 13 amino acids. V shed 5 bases and J 6 bases; nucleotides not matched to a gene: 2. Germline lookup yields CDR1 MDHEN and CDR2 SYDVKM. This chain's CDR3 is CASSQGADEKLFF. Written as DNA, the CDR3 is TGTGCCAGCAGTCAGGGGGCGGATGAAAAACTGTTTTTT.

The chain couples TRBV18 to TRBJ1-2, with 7 bases lining up with TRBD1. Germline assignment: CDR1 KGHSH and CDR2 LQKENI. The J segment lost 6 bases and the V segment lost 3 bases, leaving 4 bases of the junction unmatched. CDR3 length equals 13 residues. This CDR3 reads CASSPVTGDGYTF. The CDR3 DNA follows: TGTGCCAGCTCACCGGTTACAGGGGATGGCTACACCTTC.

V gene TRBV4-3 combines with J gene TRBJ2-5, with 12 bases identical to TRBD2. After removal of 1 base from V and 0 bases from J, the junction contained 6 bases not matched to a gene. The CDR3 length is 18 residues. The germline CDR1 and CDR2 sequences are LGHNA and YSLEER. CDR3 bases: TGCGCCAGCAGCCAAGGGACTAGCGGGGCGAACAACCAAGAGACCCAGTACTTC. Translation gives CASSQGTSGANNQETQYF.

This clone was counted a few times. J is TRBJ2-7 and V is TRBV6-5; possibly TRBD1 or TRBD2 for D (6 bases each). Germline V lookup: CDR1 MNHEY, CDR2 SVGAGI. The CDR3 is made up of 15 amino acids. V lost 0 bases, J lost 3 bases, and 12 bases lay in between. As DNA, the CDR3 is TGTGCCAGCAGTTACTCGGGCGGGACATACTACGAGCAGTACTTC. Its translation is CASSYSGGTYYEQYF.

The chain links TRBV11-2 to TRBJ1-1; TRBD1 matches at 8 bases. With 1 base clipped from V and 0 bases from J, the junction kept 4 bases outside the gene matches. CDR1 is SGHAT and CDR2 is FQNNGV in the germline V gene. The CDR3 runs 16 residues. In nucleotides, the CDR3 is TGTGCCAGCAGCTTAGGGCAGGGGGCGGTGAACACTGAAGCTTTCTTT. This translates into CASSLGQGAVNTEAFF.

The rearrangement links TRBV30 to TRBJ2-7, with D perhaps assigned TRBD1 or TRBD2 (6 bases each). CDR1 is GTSNPN, CDR2 SVGIG, per germline (reference sequence). With 2 bases removed from V and 1 base from J, the gap between germline ends came to 9 bases. There are 13 residues in the CDR3. CDR3 amino acids: CAWSRGVSYEQYF. The CDR3 DNA reads TGTGCCTGGAGTAGGGGGGTATCCTACGAGCAGTACTTC.

The chain combines TRBV28 with TRBJ1-2; D gene uncertain. The germline gives CDR1 MDHEN, CDR2 SYDVKM. Trimming removed 3 bases at V and 6 bases at J, with 14 bases between. This CDR3 has 14 amino acids. CDR3 residues: CASSFEVSANGYTF. CDR3 DNA sequence: TGTGCCAGCAGTTTTGAGGTATCCGCCAATGGCTACACCTTC.

V and J are TRBV3-1 (or the pseudogene TRBV3-2) and TRBJ1-3; TRBD1 might be the D (5 bases). V was shortened by 4 bases and J by 4 bases, with 17 bases between the two germline ends. CDR1 is LGHDT, CDR2 YNNKEL, per germline (reference sequence). The length of the CDR3 is 16 residues. CDR3 in amino acids: CASSRDPGLGGNTIYF. CDR3 nucleotides: TGTGCCAGCAGCCGGGACCCGGGACTCGGGGGAAACACCATATATTTT.

The V gene is TRBV27, the J gene TRBJ2-5; 14 nucleotides match TRBD2. This CDR3 comprises 15 residues. Germline V gives CDR1 MNHEY, CDR2 SMNVEV (reference sequence). Trimming took 6 bases from V and 9 from J; bases not matched to a gene: 9. The DNA for the CDR3 is TGTGCCAGCAGGGCGGGACTAGCGGGGGATTTGGCCCAGTACTTC. It codes for CASRAGLAGDLAQYF.

The chain couples TRBV5-1 to TRBJ2-3; D may be TRBD2 (6 bases). Between the trimmed V and J ends, which lost 2 bases and 2 bases, there was a span of 15 bases. The length of the CDR3 is 16 residues. Germline V gene lookup returns CDR1 SGHRS and CDR2 YFSETQ. For the CDR3, the DNA is TGCGCCAGCAGCTTCCGGTACACTAGCCCCACAGATACGCAGTATTTT. Protein product: CASSFRYTSPTDTQYF.

The V call is TRBV5-1, the J call TRBJ2-1, with a possible D match to TRBD1 (6 bases). CDR1 and CDR2 (germline): SGHRS, YFSETQ. The CDR3 is made up of 14 amino acids. Deletions cut 4 bases from V and 1 base from J, with 9 bases between. The CDR3 reads CASSPGQSYNEQFF. The CDR3 bases are TGCGCCAGCAGCCCAGGACAGTCCTACAATGAGCAGTTCTTC.

The gene calls are TRBV7-3 and TRBJ2-2; TRBD1 agrees at 7 bases. Trimming at V came to 4 bases and at J to 8 bases, leaving 7 bases not matched to a gene. The germline V gene has CDR1 SGHTA and CDR2 FQGTGA. The CDR3 is 14 residues long. In nucleotides, the CDR3 is TGTGCCAGCAGCTCGAGACAGGGATGGGGGGAGCTGTTTTTT. As protein: CASSSRQGWGELFF.

The genes are TRBV7-8 and TRBJ2-3; perhaps TRBD1 as D (5 bases). V lost 3 bases, J lost 4 bases, and 17 bases lay in between. Germline assignment: CDR1 SGHVS and CDR2 FQNEAQ. This CDR3 has 16 amino acids. CDR3 region: CASSLGTGSGSDTQYF. The CDR3 bases are TGTGCCAGCAGCTTGGGCACAGGATCAGGGTCAGATACGCAGTATTTT.

The V and J genes are TRBV13 and TRBJ1-1; TRBD1 is a possible D gene (5 bases). Per germline, CDR1 PRHDT and CDR2 FYEKMQ (reference sequence). This CDR3 is built from 19 residues. V was cut by 0 bases and J by 1 base, with 21 bases left in between. The DNA for the CDR3 is TGTGCCAGCAGCTTAGGGGCAGGGATTCGGATGTTACCGAACACTGAAGCTTTCTTT. This sequence encodes CASSLGAGIRMLPNTEAFF.

J is TRBJ2-1 and V is TRBV6-5; tentative D call: TRBD1 (6 bases). Per germline, CDR1 MNHEY and CDR2 SVGAGI. This CDR3 region has 12 residues. V was clipped by 5 bases and J by 12 bases, with 14 bases between them. In DNA, the CDR3 is TGTGCCAGCAGTACCCAGGGGTTAGGGCAGTTCTTC. Translating gives CASSTQGLGQFF.

This chain uses TRBV7-3 with TRBJ2-2, with 7 bases identical to TRBD2. The V gene end was trimmed by 1 base and the J gene end by 3 bases; junction bases not matched to a gene: 5. The length of the CDR3 is 16 residues. The germline V gene encodes CDR1 SGHTA and CDR2 FQGTGA. CDR3 nucleotides: TGTGCCAGCAGCTTAATCGGCGGGGGATACACCGGGGAGCTGTTTTTT. It yields the protein CASSLIGGGYTGELFF.

The chain recombines TRBV6-2 or TRBV6-3 with TRBJ1-5; 8 bases align to TRBD1. The CDR3 is 15 amino acids. Trimming took 4 bases from V and 4 from J; bases not matched to a gene: 6. CDR1 is MNHEY and CDR2 is SVGEGT in the germline V gene. CDR3 protein: CASSSGQGRNQPQHF. As DNA, the CDR3 is TGTGCCAGCAGTTCTGGACAGGGAAGGAATCAGCCCCAGCATTTT.

The chain links TRBV6-6 to TRBJ2-5; a weak D match, TRBD1 (5 bases). V dropped 0 bases and J dropped 4 bases, with 6 bases sitting between them. In germline, CDR1 is MNHNY, CDR2 SVGAGI (reference sequence). This CDR3 has 13 residues. The CDR3 sequence is CASSYSRAETQYF. The CDR3 nucleotides read TGTGCCAGCAGTTACTCCAGGGCAGAGACCCAGTACTTC.

This sequence joins TRBV28 and TRBJ2-1, with 12 positions matching TRBD2. This CDR3 contains 16 residues. Germline values: CDR1 MDHEN, CDR2 SYDVKM. V lost 6 bases and J lost 4; bases outside the gene matches: 7. The CDR3 coding sequence is TGTGCCAGCAGCTTTGCTAGCGGGGGGGCTTACAATGAGCAGTTCTTC. Translating gives CASSFASGGAYNEQFF. Full variable domain (missing parts from reference TRBV28 and TRBJ2-1): DVKVTQSSRYLVKRTGEKVFLECVQDMDHENMFWYRQDPGLGLRLIYFSYDVKMKEKGDIPEGYSVSREKKERFSLILESASTNQTSMYLCASSFASGGAYNEQFFGPGTRLTVL.

The chain is built from TRBV12-3 or TRBV12-4 and TRBJ1-2; D not certain. The CDR3 totals 13 residues. Trimming removed 2 bases from V and 5 bases from J, with 9 bases in between. In nucleotides, the CDR3 is TGTGCCAGCAGTTTATCCCCGGAATATGGCTACACCTTC. Its protein is CASSLSPEYGYTF.

The rearrangement joins TRBV5-6 to TRBJ2-1, with no clear D. The germline V and J ends were trimmed by 0 bases and 8 bases, with 9 bases remaining between them. The CDR3 consists of 13 residues. The V gene's germline CDR1 is SGHDT and CDR2 YYEEEE. CDR3 in amino acids: CASSLGKYYEQFF. DNA of the CDR3: TGTGCCAGCAGCTTGGGCAAGTACTATGAGCAGTTCTTC.

To note about this clone: The junction does not match germline at one end; this may be a read error. This chain links TRBV6-1 with TRBJ1-2; D gene uncertain. Germline V gene data show CDR1 as MNHNS and CDR2 as SASEGT. This CDR3 spans 15 amino acids. DNA of the CDR3: TGTGCCAGCAGAGAAGGACCGCAAGCTAACTATGGCTACACCTTC. This sequence encodes CASREGPQANYGYTF.

V usage is TRBV6-6 and J usage is TRBJ1-1, with no clear D. This CDR3 has 13 amino acids. V was shortened by 6 bases and J by 2 bases, with 10 bases between the two germline ends. CDR1 and CDR2 (germline): MNHNY, SVGAGI (reference sequence). The CDR3: CASSLMGNTEAFF. The CDR3 region has the DNA TGTGCCAGCAGCTTGATGGGTAACACTGAAGCTTTCTTT.

The rearrangement joins TRBV7-2 to TRBJ2-7; 7 bases line up with TRBD1. The CDR3 length is 15 residues. Trimming cost V 6 bases and J 2 bases; bases outside gene matches: 10. Germline CDR1 reads SGHTA; CDR2 reads FQGNSA. The CDR3 sequence is CASSYRPGQPYEQYF. The CDR3 region has the DNA TGTGCCAGCAGTTACCGCCCGGGACAGCCCTACGAGCAGTACTTC.

This clone was observed a handful of times. The V gene is TRBV9, the J gene TRBJ2-2, with D unclear. The CDR3 is 12 residues long. CDR1 and CDR2 from the germline V gene are SGDLS and YYNGEE. V dropped 0 bases and J dropped 6 bases, with 3 bases sitting between them. Written as DNA, the CDR3 is TGTGCCAGCAGCGTAGAGCCCGGGGAGCTGTTTTTT. It yields the protein CASSVEPGELFF.

The count of this clone is one. This sequence joins TRBV7-2 and TRBJ1-2, with D perhaps matching TRBD1 (6 bases). The germline V gene has CDR1 SGHTA and CDR2 FQGNSA. The CDR3 extends over 13 amino acids. Trimming took 5 bases from V and 8 from J, leaving 15 bases between them. CDR3: CASSQNRVGGYTF. The CDR3 DNA reads TGTGCCAGCAGCCAAAACAGGGTGGGGGGCTACACCTTC.